Below, one T cell receptor beta chain is given with its context. Its matching antigen is unknown. This entry is derived from a study of beta chain features in type 1 diabetes. Whole-study results and caveats: Moderate but significant shortening of TCRB CDR3s was recorded in all four CD4+ subsets from Type 1 diabetes patients. Shorter templates might be favored by PCR, and equally so in patients and in controls. Compared to healthy donors, patients appeared to have naive, central memory and Treg TCRB repertoires that were more alike.

The investigators reverse transcribed all of the isolated RNA, so they sequenced expressed TCRB transcripts. It was found that naive, central memory and regulatory T cell samples averaged about 3.4 million reads. Using immunoSEQ multiplex PCR, the repertoire was profiled, and TCRdb retains in-frame clones only, with some absent. Of 160,000 or so clones listed, about 9% are singletons. CDR1 LGHNA and CDR2 YSLEER come from the germline V gene. After removal of 4 bases from V and 0 bases from J, the junction contained 8 bases not matched to a gene. This CDR3 has 16 residues. Sequenced material: central memory CD4+ T cells from blood. V gene TRBV4-3 combines with J gene TRBJ2-7; the match to TRBD2 covers 8 bases. This sequence was found in a woman younger than 35 with type 1 diabetes. Here the CDR3 DNA reads TGCGCCAGCAGCCGGGGAGGCGGGACTAGCTCCTACGAGCAGTACTTC. Protein sequence: CASSRGGGTSSYEQYF.